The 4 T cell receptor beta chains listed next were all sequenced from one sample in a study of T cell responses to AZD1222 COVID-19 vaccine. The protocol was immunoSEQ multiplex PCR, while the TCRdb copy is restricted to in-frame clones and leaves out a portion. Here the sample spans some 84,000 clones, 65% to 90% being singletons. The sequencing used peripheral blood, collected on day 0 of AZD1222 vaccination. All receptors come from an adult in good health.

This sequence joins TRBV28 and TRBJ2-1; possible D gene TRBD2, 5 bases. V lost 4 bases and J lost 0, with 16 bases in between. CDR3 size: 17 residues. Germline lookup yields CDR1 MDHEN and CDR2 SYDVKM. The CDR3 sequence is CASSSLFEGVSYNEQFF. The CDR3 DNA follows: TGTGCCAGCAGTTCCCTTTTCGAGGGAGTCTCCTACAATGAGCAGTTCTTC.

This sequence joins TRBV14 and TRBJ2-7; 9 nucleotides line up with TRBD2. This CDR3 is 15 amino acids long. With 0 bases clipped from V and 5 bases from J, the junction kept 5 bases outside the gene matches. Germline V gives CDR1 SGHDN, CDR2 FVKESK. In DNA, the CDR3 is TGTGCCAGCAGCCAAGAAAGCGGGAGGTTCCACGAGCAGTACTTC. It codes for CASSQESGRFHEQYF.

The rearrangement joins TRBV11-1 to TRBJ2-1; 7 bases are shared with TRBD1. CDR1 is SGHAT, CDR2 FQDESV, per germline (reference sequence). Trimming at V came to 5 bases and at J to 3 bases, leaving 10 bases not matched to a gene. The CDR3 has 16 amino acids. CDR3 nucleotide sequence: TGTGCCAGCAGCCAAACCGACAGGGTCATCTACAATGAGCAGTTCTTC. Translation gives CASSQTDRVIYNEQFF.

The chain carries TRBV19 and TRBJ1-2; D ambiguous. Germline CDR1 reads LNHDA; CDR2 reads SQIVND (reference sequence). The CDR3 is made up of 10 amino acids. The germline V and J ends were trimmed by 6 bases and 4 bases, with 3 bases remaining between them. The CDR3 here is CASRSYGYTF. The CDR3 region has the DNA TGTGCCAGTAGGAGCTATGGCTACACCTTC.